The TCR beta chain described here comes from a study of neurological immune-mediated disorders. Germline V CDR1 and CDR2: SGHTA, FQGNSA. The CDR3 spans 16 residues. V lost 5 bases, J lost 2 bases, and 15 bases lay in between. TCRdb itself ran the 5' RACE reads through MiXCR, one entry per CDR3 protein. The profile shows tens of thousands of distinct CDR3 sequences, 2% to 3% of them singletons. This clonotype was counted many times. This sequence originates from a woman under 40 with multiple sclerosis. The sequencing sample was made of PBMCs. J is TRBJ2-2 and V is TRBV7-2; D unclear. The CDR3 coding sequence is TGTGCCAGCAGCGTTCTCGGTCCCCACAACACCGGGGAGCTGTTTTTT. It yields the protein CASSVLGPHNTGELFF.